This T cell receptor (beta chain) is drawn from a study of beta chain features in type 1 diabetes. The CDR3 extends over 15 amino acids. V lost 3 bases to trimming and J lost 0 bases; unmatched junction nucleotides: 4. The germline V gene encodes CDR1 MGHDK and CDR2 SYGVNS. Only a few counts were recorded for this clone. By way of CD45RO/CCR7/CD25/CD127/CD95/CD27, the CD4+ regulatory, stem cell-like memory, central memory and naive cells were sorted. Without exception, sorted populations had purity beyond 95%. Sequencing targeted expressed TCRB transcripts, as all isolated RNA had been reverse transcribed. The table came from immunoSEQ multiplex PCR; TCRdb's copy has only in-frame clones and leaves some out. The sample records 200,000 to 250,000 clones, approximately 11% being singletons.

This rearrangement joins TRBV25-1 to TRBJ2-7; 8 positions match TRBD1. This TCR derives from a man younger than 30 in good health. The material sequenced was central memory CD4+ T cells from blood. The CDR3 reads CASSERQGSSYEQYF. The CDR3 region has the DNA TGTGCCAGCAGTGAGAGACAGGGGAGCTCCTACGAGCAGTACTTC.